The rows below give T cell receptor beta chains drawn from one sample of a study of Graves' ophthalmopathy and Graves' hyperthyroidism. Using its own MiXCR run on the multiplex PCR reads, TCRdb lists one record per CDR3 protein. The sample includes some 200,000 distinct CDR3 sequences, just under 30% of them seen just once. Sequencing input: peripheral blood. These receptors originate from a man in his fifties or sixties with Graves' ophthalmopathy. Both conserved end residues are part of each CDR3. The order of the fields is J gene, clone size, D gene, V gene, CDR3 DNA, CDR3 protein. D genes are given only for firm matches. Rows may omit the clone size; those that give it use once, few, many or a size class.

TRBJ1-5,many,NA,TRBV19,TGTGCCAGTAGTACCCGACGGGCCAATCAGCCCCAGCATTTT,CASSTRRANQPQHF
TRBJ2-4,many,TRBD2,TRBV25-1,TGTGCCAGCAGTGAATTCCTACCCAGCGGGAGAGGAATGGTAGCCAAAAACATTCAGTACTTC,CASSEFLPSGRGMVAKNIQYF
TRBJ2-7,many,NA,TRBV7-9,TGTGCCAGCACCGCGGGACGTTACGAGCAGTACTTC,CASTAGRYEQYF
TRBJ2-2,many,NA,TRBV6-1,TGTGCCAGCCGTGGTAACACCGGGGAGCTGTTTTTT,CASRGNTGELFF
TRBJ2-7,many,NA,TRBV6-2/TRBV6-3,TGTGCCAGCGTGGCGGACTACGAGCAGTACTTC,CASVADYEQYF
TRBJ1-1,many,NA,TRBV20-1,TGCAGTGCTAGAGATCGTGTGGCGCTGGAAGCTTTCTTT,CSARDRVALEAFF
TRBJ2-2,NA,NA,TRBV9,TGTGCCAGCAGCGTAGCGGACTTTATCCTATCCGGGGAGCTGTTTTTT,CASSVADFILSGELFF
TRBJ1-2,NA,NA,TRBV20-1,TGCAGTGCTCCGTGGGACTTCTATGGCTACACCTTC,CSAPWDFYGYTF
TRBJ1-2,many,NA,TRBV2,TGTGCCAGCAGCGTTGGATATAACTATGGCTACACCTTC,CASSVGYNYGYTF
TRBJ1-5,many,NA,TRBV12-3/TRBV12-4,TGTGCCAGCAACCGCGGTCCGGATCAGCCCCAGCATTTT,CASNRGPDQPQHF
TRBJ2-7,few,TRBD2,TRBV6-2/TRBV6-3,TGTGCCAGCAGTTACAGAGCGGGAGGGCCCGGGGAGCAGTACTTC,CASSYRAGGPGEQYF
TRBJ2-5,few,TRBD1,TRBV6-2/TRBV6-3,TGTGCCAGCAGTTACTCAGGGACAGGGAAACAAGAGACCCAGTACTTC,CASSYSGTGKQETQYF
TRBJ1-2,many,TRBD1,TRBV2,TGTGCCAGCAGTGGAAGACAGGGCGAATATGGCTACACCTTC,CASSGRQGEYGYTF
TRBJ1-1,many,NA,TRBV19,TGTGCCAGTAGCGGAAGACGGACGAACACTGAAGCTTTCTTT,CASSGRRTNTEAFF
TRBJ2-7,many,NA,TRBV29-1,TGCAGCGTTGAAACCGGGCCCCTCGCGGGTCGGGAGCGTGAGTACGAGCAGTACTTC,CSVETGPLAGREREYEQYF
TRBJ1-5,NA,NA,TRBV6-2/TRBV6-3,TGTGCCAGCAGTTACCGGAGAGGGGGGCCTCAGCCCCAGCATTTT,CASSYRRGGPQPQHF
TRBJ2-2,many,NA,TRBV11-2,TGTGCCAGCCTGGCCGGGACGCGCGGGGTCACCGGGGAGCTGTTTTTT,CASLAGTRGVTGELFF
TRBJ2-7,medium-sized,NA,TRBV13,TGTGCCAGCAGCTTAGGAGCAGGGCGCGAGCAGTACTTC,CASSLGAGREQYF
TRBJ2-7,many,TRBD1,TRBV20-1,TGCAGTGCTAGTAGGGCAGGGGGAAGAGGCGAGCAGTACTTC,CSASRAGGRGEQYF
TRBJ2-7,many,NA,TRBV6-1,TGTGCCAGCAGTGAACAAGTCGAGCAGTACTTC,CASSEQVEQYF
TRBJ1-2,NA,NA,TRBV6-1,TGTGCCAGCAGACGGGACGGCGACTATGGCTACACCTTC,CASRRDGDYGYTF
TRBJ1-2,many,NA,TRBV19,TGTGCCAGTAGTATCCCCCGGGCAGGAACCATCTATGGCTACACCTTC,CASSIPRAGTIYGYTF
TRBJ2-6,NA,NA,TRBV14,TGTGCCAGCAGCCAACTCATAAACAGGGATGGGGCCAACGTCCTGACTTTC,CASSQLINRDGANVLTF
TRBJ2-3,many,NA,TRBV6-5,TGTGCCAGCAGTTACAGTCGTAGCACAGATACGCAGTATTTT,CASSYSRSTDTQYF
TRBJ2-7,many,TRBD2,TRBV20-1,TGCAGTGCTGGCCACCCCGGACTAGCGGGAGTGGCCTCCTACGAGCAGTACTTC,CSAGHPGLAGVASYEQYF
TRBJ1-6,many,NA,TRBV15,TGTGCCACCAGCACCCGGGGAGGGTTTTCACCCCTCCACTTT,CATSTRGGFSPLHF
TRBJ2-7,many,NA,TRBV7-2,TGTGCCAGCAGCCGAGACAGTCACGAGCAGTACTTC,CASSRDSHEQYF
TRBJ2-5,NA,TRBD1,TRBV7-8,TGTGCCAGCAGCCTAAACCCCAGGGGGCCCGAAGAGACCCAGTACTTC,CASSLNPRGPEETQYF
TRBJ1-1,many,NA,TRBV27,TGTGCCAGCAGTTTCGTAGCAATGAACACTGAAGCTTTCTTT,CASSFVAMNTEAFF
TRBJ1-2,NA,NA,TRBV6-1,TGTGCCAGCAGTCGCACATCGGCCGCCTATGGCTACACCTTC,CASSRTSAAYGYTF
TRBJ1-2,many,TRBD1,TRBV12-3/TRBV12-4,TGTGCCAGCAGTTTAGGGGGGACAGGGCCTTCCACCTTC,CASSLGGTGPSTF
TRBJ1-5,NA,NA,TRBV6-1,TGTGCCAGCAGTGAGCAGGTCAATCAGCCCCAGCATTTT,CASSEQVNQPQHF
TRBJ2-2,many,NA,TRBV24-1,TGTGCCACCAGTGAAGCGGGGAACACCGGGGAGCTGTTTTTT,CATSEAGNTGELFF
TRBJ2-7,NA,TRBD1,TRBV6-1,TGTGCCAGCAGTAGGGACAGGGAACGCTACGAGCAGTACTTC,CASSRDRERYEQYF
TRBJ1-2,NA,NA,TRBV6-5,TGTGCCAGCAGTTACTCGAAGGGGCTCTATGGCTACACCTTC,CASSYSKGLYGYTF
TRBJ1-5,many,TRBD1,TRBV11-2,TGTGCCAGCGCCCCGACAGGGGATGGAAGCAATCAGCCCCAGCATTTT,CASAPTGDGSNQPQHF
TRBJ1-4,many,NA,TRBV12-3/TRBV12-4,TGTGCCAGTTCGGAGTTTGCAACTAATGAAAAACTGTTTTTT,CASSEFATNEKLFF